The 7 T cell receptor beta chains below come from one sample, sequenced in a study of shared clonotypes between healthy human individuals. Clones were sequenced by immunoSEQ multiplex PCR, and TCRdb holds only the in-frame ones, with some missing. The sample lists some 510,000 clones, 79% occurring once. Sample: PBMCs. These receptors all stem from a woman between 35 and 50 years old in good health. Some clones in this sample may be carry-over from other donors' samples.

In this sample, this clone turned up once. The CDR3 DNA sequence: TGTGCCAGCAGCTACGCCGGCCTGACAGCTAGCGAGCAGTACTTC. Protein product: CASSYAGLTASEQYF. V gene TRBV11-2 combines with J gene TRBJ2-7; maybe TRBD1 (5 bases). The CDR3 length is 15 residues. Trimming removed 4 bases at V and 6 bases at J, with 19 bases between. Looked up from germline, CDR1 is SGHAT and CDR2 is FQNNGV. Looking up the rest from reference TRBV11-2 and TRBJ2-7 gives the full variable domain: EAGVAQSPRYKIIEKRQSVAFWCNPISGHATLYWYQQILGQGPKLLIQFQNNGVVDDSQLPKDRFSAERLKGVDSTLKIQPAKLEDSAVYLCASSYAGLTASEQYFGPGTRLTVT.

The V and J genes are TRBV6-5 and TRBJ2-7, with 10 positions matching TRBD1. CDR1 and CDR2 (germline): MNHEY, SVGAGI. Germline trimming cut 5 bases from V and 4 bases from J; bases unmatched to any gene: 8. CDR3 length equals 15 residues. DNA of the CDR3: TGTGCCAGCAGTACCCCTTGGGGACAGGGGTACGAGCAGTACTTC. Amino acids: CASSTPWGQGYEQYF.

Details on this clone: The junction does not match germline at one end; this may be a read error. This chain uses TRBV7-7 with TRBJ2-2; TRBD2 matches 7 bases. This CDR3 spans 14 amino acids. Per germline, CDR1 SSHAT and CDR2 FNYEAQ (reference sequence). The CDR3 coding sequence is TGTGCTAGCAGGAAAGCGGGAAACACCGGGGAGCTGTTTTTT. As protein: CASRKAGNTGELFF.

V gene TRBV6-5 combines with J gene TRBJ2-5; tentative D call: TRBD2 (6 bases). Trimming removed 2 bases at V and 2 bases at J, with 15 bases between. Germline-derived CDR1 and CDR2 are MNHEY and SVGAGI. The CDR3 runs to 16 residues. CDR3 nucleotides: TGTGCCAGCAGTTACGGGACTCTTGGGGAACAAGAGACCCAGTACTTC. This codes for CASSYGTLGEQETQYF.

The rearrangement joins TRBV5-1 to TRBJ2-5, with 8 bases matching TRBD2. The CDR3 runs to 13 residues. V was pared by 4 bases and J by 5 bases, with 4 bases of the junction left unmatched. Germline V gene lookup returns CDR1 SGHRS and CDR2 YFSETQ. CDR3 amino acids: CASSPPGGETQYF. The CDR3 DNA sequence: TGCGCCAGCAGCCCGCCGGGGGGGGAGACCCAGTACTTC.

The chain joins TRBV5-1 to TRBJ2-7; perhaps D is TRBD1 or TRBD2 (7 bases each). The CDR3 is 14 residues long. Per germline, CDR1 SGHRS and CDR2 YFSETQ. Trimming took off 4 bases at V and 3 bases at J, with 14 bases between the two ends. The CDR3 loop reads CASSRGDSNYEQYF. The DNA of the CDR3 is TGCGCCAGCAGCCGGGGGGACAGCAACTACGAGCAGTACTTC.

For the CDR3, the DNA is TGTGCCAGCAGCTTGGTCCTTGGACAGGGCGGGACTAGCGGGACCTACGAGCAGTACTTC. As protein: CASSLVLGQGGTSGTYEQYF. The V gene is TRBV5-8, the J gene TRBJ2-7; 13 bases are shared with TRBD2. Germline trimming cut 0 bases from V and 2 bases from J; bases unmatched to any gene: 14. CDR1 is SGHTS, CDR2 YDEGEE, per germline. The CDR3 contains 20 residues.